What follows is one TCR beta chain and its context. These data are taken from a study of blood T cell repertoires in COVID-19. The CDR3 totals 14 residues. The trim removed 4 bases at V and 7 bases at J, leaving 3 bases unmatched. CDR1 is SEHNR, CDR2 FQNEAQ, per germline (reference sequence). Method: immunoSEQ multiplex PCR; TCRdb's copy keeps in-frame clones and lacks some. The sample has about 150,000 clones; roughly 88% are singletons. Sequenced sample: peripheral blood. The V gene is TRBV7-9, the J gene TRBJ1-6; TRBD1 matches at 8 bases. This TCR was sampled from a woman between 50 and 59 years old in a cohort sampled during active or convalescent COVID-19. The chain's CDR3 is CASSYWTGNSPLHF. Written as DNA, the CDR3 is TGTGCCAGCAGCTACTGGACAGGGAATTCACCCCTCCACTTT.